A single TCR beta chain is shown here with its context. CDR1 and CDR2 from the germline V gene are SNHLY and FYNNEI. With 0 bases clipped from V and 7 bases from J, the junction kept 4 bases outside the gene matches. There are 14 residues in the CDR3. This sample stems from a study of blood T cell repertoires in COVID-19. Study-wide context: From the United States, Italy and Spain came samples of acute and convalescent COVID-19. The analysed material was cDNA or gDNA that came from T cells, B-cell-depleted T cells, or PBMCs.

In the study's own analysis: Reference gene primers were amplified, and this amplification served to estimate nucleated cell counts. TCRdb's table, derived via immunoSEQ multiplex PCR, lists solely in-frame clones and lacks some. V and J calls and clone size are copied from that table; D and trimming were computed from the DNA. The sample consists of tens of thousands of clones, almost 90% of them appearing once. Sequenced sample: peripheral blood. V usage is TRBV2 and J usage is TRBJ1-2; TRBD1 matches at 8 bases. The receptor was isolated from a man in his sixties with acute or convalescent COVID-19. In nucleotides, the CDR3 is TGTGCCAGCAGTGAAGCGGACAGGGCGGCTGGCTACACCTTC. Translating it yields CASSEADRAAGYTF.